This TCR beta chain stems from a study of cytomegalovirus exposure and HLA in healthy donors. Overall study context: Early release data held 85 million or so unique TCRs from HLA-typed donors. General study findings and limits: Only CMV serostatus was available as immune exposure information. Researchers reported in a later analysis that common viral pathogens appeared linked to several top clusters.

A remark on this clone: Its antigen is as yet unknown.

Trimming removed 0 bases from V and 4 bases from J; junction bases left unmatched: 18. The germline gives CDR1 GTSNPN, CDR2 SVGIG (reference sequence). CDR3 length: 18 amino acids. The PCR was carried out with 60 Vbeta primers and 13 Jbeta primers. Original processing notes: Per a later analysis, the number of unique TCR beta chains was roughly 80 million, of which about 11 million were shared. TCRdb's copy holds only in-frame clones and misses some; the assay was immunoSEQ multiplex PCR. Clone size and V and J calls were adopted from that table, with D and trimming inferred from the DNA. The repertoire has more than 95,000 clones, approximately 75% of them found once; the top ten carry 3% to 4.5%.

The chain joins TRBV30 to TRBJ2-7, with 7 bases matching TRBD1. The sample was PBMCs. This sequence was found in a man aged 30-40 years in good health and CMV-seronegative. Written as DNA, the CDR3 is TGTGCCTGGAGTGTACAATTGTGGGGACAGCTTTTGGGGTACGAGCAGTACTTC. It specifies CAWSVQLWGQLLGYEQYF.